The T cell receptor (beta chain) described here comes from a study of blood T cell repertoires in COVID-19. In the study overall: Both acute and convalescent COVID-19 samples were obtained from the United States, Italy and Spain.

Measured with immunoSEQ multiplex PCR; TCRdb has only the in-frame clones, and not every one. The table shows tens of thousands of clones, with 70% to 90% occurring only once. The CDR3 is made up of 13 amino acids. Deletions cut 5 bases from V and 7 bases from J, with 11 bases between. Per the germline V gene, CDR1 is SGHAT and CDR2 is FQNNGV. This TCR derives from a man between 65 and 79 years old with active COVID-19. Specimen: peripheral blood. The chain combines TRBV11-2 with TRBJ2-2; D uncertain. The CDR3 sequence: CASSMGPGGELFF. CDR3 coding DNA: TGTGCCAGCAGCATGGGTCCGGGCGGGGAGCTGTTTTTT.